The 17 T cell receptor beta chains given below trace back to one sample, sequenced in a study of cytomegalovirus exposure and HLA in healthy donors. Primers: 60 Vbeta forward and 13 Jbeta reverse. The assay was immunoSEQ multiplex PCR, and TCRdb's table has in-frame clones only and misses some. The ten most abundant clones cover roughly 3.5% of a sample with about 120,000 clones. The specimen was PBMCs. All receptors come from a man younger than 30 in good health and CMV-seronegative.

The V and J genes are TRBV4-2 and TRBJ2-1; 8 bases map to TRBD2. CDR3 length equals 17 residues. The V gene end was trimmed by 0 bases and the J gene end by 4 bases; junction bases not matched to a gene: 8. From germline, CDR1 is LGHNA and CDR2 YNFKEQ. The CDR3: CASSQDYRGGIYNEQFF. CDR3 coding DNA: TGTGCCAGCAGCCAAGATTATCGGGGGGGCATTTACAATGAGCAGTTCTTC.

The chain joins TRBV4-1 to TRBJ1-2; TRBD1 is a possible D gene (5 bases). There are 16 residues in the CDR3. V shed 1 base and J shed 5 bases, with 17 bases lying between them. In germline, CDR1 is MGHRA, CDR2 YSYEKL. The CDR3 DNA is TGCGCCAGCAGCCAAGCGTTGGCGGCAGGGCATTATGGCTACACCTTC. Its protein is CASSQALAAGHYGYTF.

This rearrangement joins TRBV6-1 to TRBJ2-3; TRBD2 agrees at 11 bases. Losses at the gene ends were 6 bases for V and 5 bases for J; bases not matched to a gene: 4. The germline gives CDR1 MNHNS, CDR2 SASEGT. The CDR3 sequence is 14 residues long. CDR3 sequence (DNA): TGTGCCAGCAGGCTAGCGGGAGGACGAGATACGCAGTATTTT. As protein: CASRLAGGRDTQYF.

Written as DNA, the CDR3 is TGTGCCAGTTGGGACAGATTGAATGAGCAGTTCTTC. Translating gives CASWDRLNEQFF. V usage is TRBV19 and J usage is TRBJ2-1; 7 bases fit TRBD1. CDR1 LNHDA and CDR2 SQIVND come from the germline V gene (reference sequence). The CDR3 spans 12 residues. Trimming at V came to 8 bases and at J to 7 bases, leaving 5 bases not matched to a gene.

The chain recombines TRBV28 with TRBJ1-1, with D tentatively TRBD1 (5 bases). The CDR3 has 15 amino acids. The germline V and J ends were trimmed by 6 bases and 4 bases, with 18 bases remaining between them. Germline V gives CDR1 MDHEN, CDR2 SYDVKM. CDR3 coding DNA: TGTGCCAGCAGCACAAGGGCACGGAGGGGCACTGAAGCTTTCTTT. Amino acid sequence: CASSTRARRGTEAFF.

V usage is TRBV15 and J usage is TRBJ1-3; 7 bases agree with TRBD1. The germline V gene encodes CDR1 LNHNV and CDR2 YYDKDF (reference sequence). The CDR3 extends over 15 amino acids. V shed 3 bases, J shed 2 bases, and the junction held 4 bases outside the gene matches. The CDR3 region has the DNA TGTGCCACCAGCAGGGACAGGCAGACTGGAAACACCATATATTTT. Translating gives CATSRDRQTGNTIYF.

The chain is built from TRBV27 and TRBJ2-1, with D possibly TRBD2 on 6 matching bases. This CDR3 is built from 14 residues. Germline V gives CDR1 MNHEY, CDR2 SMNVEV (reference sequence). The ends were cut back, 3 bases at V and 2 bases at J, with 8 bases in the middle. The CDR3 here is CASSFSGPYNEQFF. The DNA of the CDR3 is TGTGCCAGCAGTTTTAGCGGCCCCTACAATGAGCAGTTCTTC.

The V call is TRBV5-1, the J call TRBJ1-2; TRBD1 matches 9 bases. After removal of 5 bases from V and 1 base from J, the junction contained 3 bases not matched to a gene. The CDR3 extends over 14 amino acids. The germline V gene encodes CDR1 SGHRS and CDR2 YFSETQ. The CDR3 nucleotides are TGCGCCAGCAGTTTGACAGGGGGTAACTATGGCTACACCTTC. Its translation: CASSLTGGNYGYTF.

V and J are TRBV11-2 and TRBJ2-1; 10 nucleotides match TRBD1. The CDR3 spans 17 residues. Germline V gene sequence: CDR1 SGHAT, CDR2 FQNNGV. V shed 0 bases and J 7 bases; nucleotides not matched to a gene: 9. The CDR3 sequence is CASSLEFRRQGANEQFF. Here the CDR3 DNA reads TGTGCCAGCAGCTTAGAGTTTAGGAGACAGGGGGCAAATGAGCAGTTCTTC.

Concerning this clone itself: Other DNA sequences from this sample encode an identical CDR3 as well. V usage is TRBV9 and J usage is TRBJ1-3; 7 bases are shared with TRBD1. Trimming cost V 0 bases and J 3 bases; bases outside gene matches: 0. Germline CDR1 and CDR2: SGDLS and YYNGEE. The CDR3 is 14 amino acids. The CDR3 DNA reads TGTGCCAGCAGCGTAGGGGACAGTGGAAACACCATATATTTT. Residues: CASSVGDSGNTIYF.

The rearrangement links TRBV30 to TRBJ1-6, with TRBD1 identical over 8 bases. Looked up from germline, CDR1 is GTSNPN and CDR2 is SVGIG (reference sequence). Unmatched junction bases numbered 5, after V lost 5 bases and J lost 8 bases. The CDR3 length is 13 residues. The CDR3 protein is CAWEVDRDSPLHF. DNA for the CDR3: TGTGCCTGGGAGGTGGACAGGGATTCACCCCTCCACTTT.

The CDR3 coding sequence is TGTGCCTGGACCGGACAGCCTAATCAGCCCCAGCATTTT. Residues: CAWTGQPNQPQHF. The chain joins TRBV30 to TRBJ1-5, with D perhaps TRBD1 (6 bases). This CDR3 has 13 residues. The germline V and J ends were trimmed by 4 bases and 4 bases, with 11 bases remaining between them. CDR1 GTSNPN and CDR2 SVGIG come from the germline V gene (reference sequence).

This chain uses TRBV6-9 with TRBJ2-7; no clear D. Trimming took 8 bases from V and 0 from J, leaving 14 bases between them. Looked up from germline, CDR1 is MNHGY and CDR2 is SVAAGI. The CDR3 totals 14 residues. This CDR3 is CASPPPGSSYEQYF. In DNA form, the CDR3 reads TGTGCCAGCCCCCCCCCTGGCTCCTCCTACGAGCAGTACTTC.

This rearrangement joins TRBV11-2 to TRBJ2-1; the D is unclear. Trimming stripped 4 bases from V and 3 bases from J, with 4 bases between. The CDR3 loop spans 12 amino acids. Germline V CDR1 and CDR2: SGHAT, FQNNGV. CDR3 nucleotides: TGTGCCAGCAGCTCCTTCTACAATGAGCAGTTCTTC. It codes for CASSSFYNEQFF. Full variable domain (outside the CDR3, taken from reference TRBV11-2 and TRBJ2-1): EAGVAQSPRYKIIEKRQSVAFWCNPISGHATLYWYQQILGQGPKLLIQFQNNGVVDDSQLPKDRFSAERLKGVDSTLKIQPAKLEDSAVYLCASSSFYNEQFFGPGTRLTVL.

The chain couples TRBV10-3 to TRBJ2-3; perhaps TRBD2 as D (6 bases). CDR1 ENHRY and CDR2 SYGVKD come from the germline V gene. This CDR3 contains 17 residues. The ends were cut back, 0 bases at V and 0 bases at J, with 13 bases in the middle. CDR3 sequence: CAISESPPGGSTDTQYF. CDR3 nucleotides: TGTGCCATCAGTGAGTCTCCCCCCGGGGGTAGCACAGATACGCAGTATTTT.

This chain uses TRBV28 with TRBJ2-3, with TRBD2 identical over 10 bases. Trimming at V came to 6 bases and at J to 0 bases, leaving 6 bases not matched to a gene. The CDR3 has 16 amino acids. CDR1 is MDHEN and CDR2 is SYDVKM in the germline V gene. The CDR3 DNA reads TGTGCCAGCAGGTTCACAGCGGGAGGGAGCACAGATACGCAGTATTTT. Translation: CASRFTAGGSTDTQYF.

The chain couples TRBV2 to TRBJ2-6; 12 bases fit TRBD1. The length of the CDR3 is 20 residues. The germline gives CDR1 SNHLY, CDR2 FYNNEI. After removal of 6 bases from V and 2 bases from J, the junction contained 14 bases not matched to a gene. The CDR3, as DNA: TGTGCCAGCAGCTACCCTACGGGACAGGGGGCGCCGACTGGGGCCAACGTCCTGACTTTC. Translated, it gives CASSYPTGQGAPTGANVLTF.